One sample yielded the 29 T cell receptor beta chains listed below, sequenced in a study of T-cell memory formation after mild COVID-19. One entry per CDR3 protein results from TCRdb running MiXCR on the 5' RACE reads. Here the sample spans 25,000 or so distinct CDR3 sequences, just under 7.5% being singletons. Specimen: PBMCs or a T cell subset sorted from them (not recorded which). The origin of the receptors is an adult woman who had mild COVID-19 (a few samples of this study predate the infection). Cell type and time point are not known.

The table lists this clonotype with many counts. This rearrangement joins TRBV5-1 to TRBJ2-7; 7 bases map to TRBD2. Trimming removed 5 bases from V and 7 bases from J; junction bases left unmatched: 9. CDR3 size: 13 residues. CDR1 and CDR2 (germline): SGHRS, YFSETQ. The CDR3 DNA is TGCGCCAGCAGTTCTAGCGGCTCGGGGGAGCAGTACTTC. This gives the protein CASSSSGSGEQYF.

This clonotype was picked up many times. The chain combines TRBV9 with TRBJ2-3; D gene uncertain. Trimming cost V 0 bases and J 5 bases, with 10 bases left between them. The length of the CDR3 is 14 residues. Germline V gene data show CDR1 as SGDLS and CDR2 as YYNGEE. The DNA of the CDR3 is TGTGCCAGCAGCGTAGCCCATTCGGAAGATACGCAGTATTTT. As protein: CASSVAHSEDTQYF.

This clonotype was recorded many times. This chain joins TRBV7-8 and TRBJ2-2, with D tentatively TRBD1 or TRBD2 (6 bases each). Per the germline V gene, CDR1 is SGHVS and CDR2 is FQNEAQ. The CDR3 runs 18 residues. Trimming shortened V by 3 bases and J by 4 bases, and 21 bases separated the two germline ends. The CDR3 DNA reads TGTGCCAGCAGCTTTTTTTGGAACAGGGAGGACGGCACCGGGGAGCTGTTTTTT. This encodes CASSFFWNREDGTGELFF.

Many counts were recorded for this clonotype. The V gene is TRBV5-1, the J gene TRBJ1-2; tentative D call: TRBD1 (5 bases). The V and J ends lost 4 bases and 4 bases respectively, with 20 bases between them. The CDR3 spans 16 residues. Germline-derived CDR1 and CDR2 are SGHRS and YFSETQ. The CDR3 sequence is CASSPGPPTPSYGYTF. In DNA, the CDR3 is TGCGCCAGCAGCCCAGGGCCTCCTACGCCCTCCTATGGCTACACCTTC.

The rearrangement joins TRBV7-2 to TRBJ2-1; 11 bases map to TRBD2. CDR1 and CDR2 (germline): SGHTA, FQGNSA. The CDR3 has 13 residues. V shed 5 bases and J 7 bases; nucleotides not matched to a gene: 1. In nucleotides, the CDR3 is TGTGCCAGCAGCCGGACTAGCGGGAATGAGCAGTTCTTC. Translation: CASSRTSGNEQFF.

This clonotype was observed at least ten times. The chain has TRBV2 and TRBJ1-1; unclear D gene. This CDR3 spans 17 amino acids. V lost 6 bases and J lost 0, with 20 bases in between. Germline CDR1 is SNHLY and CDR2 is FYNNEI. This CDR3 reads CASSAPPRGSLNTEAFF. The CDR3 nucleotides read TGTGCCAGCAGCGCGCCGCCTAGAGGGTCATTGAACACTGAAGCTTTCTTT.

This clonotype was picked up many times. The chain employs TRBV7-2 and TRBJ2-3; 7 bases are a match to TRBD2. Looked up from germline, CDR1 is SGHTA and CDR2 is FQGNSA. CDR3 size: 16 residues. With V trimmed by 1 base and J by 0 bases, 4 bases remained unmatched. CDR3 bases: TGTGCCAGCAGCTTAGTAAGCGGGACGAGCACAGATACGCAGTATTTT. Amino acid sequence: CASSLVSGTSTDTQYF.

The chain employs TRBV28 and TRBJ2-7, with unresolved D. The germline V gene has CDR1 MDHEN and CDR2 SYDVKM. V lost 3 bases to trimming and J lost 5 bases, with 11 bases between them. CDR3 length equals 13 residues. The CDR3 DNA reads TGTGCCAGCAGTTTGTATAGATCCCACGAGCAGTACGTC. It is translated as CASSLYRSHEQYV.

This clonotype was observed many times. The rearrangement links TRBV3-1 to TRBJ2-3; D is unresolved. The V and J ends lost 6 bases and 0 bases respectively, with 10 bases between them. Germline V lookup: CDR1 LGHDT, CDR2 YNNKEL (reference sequence). The CDR3 runs 14 residues. CDR3 nucleotide sequence: TGTGCCAGCAGTCCCGGGCGGAGCACAGATACGCAGTATTTT. This codes for CASSPGRSTDTQYF.

This clonotype was seen at least ten times. V gene TRBV11-2 combines with J gene TRBJ2-1; 9 bases match TRBD2. Germline CDR1 reads SGHAT; CDR2 reads FQNNGV. With 0 bases clipped from V and 9 bases from J, the junction kept 3 bases outside the gene matches. The CDR3 has 14 residues. The CDR3 sequence: CASSLDAGGREQFF. In nucleotides, the CDR3 is TGTGCCAGCAGCTTAGATGCGGGGGGGCGTGAGCAGTTCTTC.

This clonotype is medium-sized. The chain carries TRBV7-2 and TRBJ1-5; 7 nucleotides align to TRBD1. The V and J ends lost 1 base and 7 bases, in that order; junction bases with no gene match: 7. The CDR3 consists of 15 residues. Germline CDR1 is SGHTA and CDR2 is FQGNSA. CDR3 amino acids: CASSLETGTGQPQHF. The DNA of the CDR3 is TGTGCCAGCAGCTTAGAGACAGGGACGGGCCAGCCCCAGCATTTT.

This sequence joins TRBV19 and TRBJ2-5; 14 nucleotides align to TRBD2. The V and J ends lost 5 bases and 5 bases, in that order; junction bases with no gene match: 4. CDR1 is LNHDA, CDR2 SQIVND, per germline (reference sequence). The CDR3 covers 15 residues. CDR3 coding DNA: TGTGCCAGTAGTGCGGGACTAGCGGGAGTTGAGACCCAGTACTTC. Translation gives CASSAGLAGVETQYF.

This clonotype was found many times. The chain is built from TRBV12-3 or TRBV12-4 and TRBJ2-1, with D uncertain. The CDR3 spans 13 residues. Trimming removed 2 bases from V and 12 bases from J, with 14 bases in between. The chain's CDR3 is CASSLSKIKSQFF. In DNA, the CDR3 is TGTGCCAGCAGTTTATCAAAGATTAAGTCGCAGTTCTTC.

This clonotype has more than one count but fewer than ten. The V gene is TRBV5-1, the J gene TRBJ1-4; 12 bases fit TRBD1. This CDR3 has 18 residues. V shed 3 bases and J 3 bases; nucleotides not matched to a gene: 9. The V gene's germline CDR1 is SGHRS and CDR2 YFSETQ. CDR3 in amino acids: CASSSIPGQGASNEKLFF. CDR3 in DNA: TGCGCCAGCAGCTCAATCCCGGGACAGGGGGCATCTAATGAAAAACTGTTTTTT.

This clonotype was counted at least ten times. This sequence joins TRBV7-8 and TRBJ1-5; possibly TRBD1 for D (5 bases). V was shortened by 0 bases and J by 5 bases, with 11 bases between the two germline ends. The CDR3 is 15 amino acids. The germline V gene has CDR1 SGHVS and CDR2 FQNEAQ. CDR3 region: CASSLAGEWDQPQHF. The CDR3 DNA reads as TGTGCCAGCAGCTTAGCAGGGGAATGGGATCAGCCCCAGCATTTT.

This clonotype has at least ten counts. V gene TRBV5-1 combines with J gene TRBJ2-1; possible D gene TRBD2, 7 bases. CDR3 size: 16 residues. Trimming took 5 bases from V and 7 from J, leaving 22 bases between them. In germline, CDR1 is SGHRS, CDR2 YFSETQ. CDR3 in amino acids: CASSPRGGGSSNEQFF. The CDR3 DNA reads TGCGCCAGCAGTCCCCGAGGGGGGGGATCATCAAATGAGCAGTTCTTC.

CDR3 sequence: CASSPTSGGSLVAKNIQYF. The CDR3 DNA follows: TGTGCCAGCAGCCCGACTAGCGGGGGGTCCCTCGTAGCCAAAAACATTCAGTACTTC. J is TRBJ2-4 and V is TRBV9; 13 bases align to TRBD2. This CDR3 is built from 19 residues. With 4 bases clipped from V and 0 bases from J, the junction kept 10 bases outside the gene matches. Looked up from germline, CDR1 is SGDLS and CDR2 is YYNGEE.

This clonotype is labeled as medium-sized. The V gene is TRBV6-6, the J gene TRBJ2-3, with D possibly TRBD2 on 7 matching bases. This CDR3 has 19 residues. With 0 bases removed from V and 0 bases from J, the gap between germline ends came to 19 bases. Per germline, CDR1 MNHNY and CDR2 SVGAGI (reference sequence). The CDR3: CASSYSGGRGPASTDTQYF. The DNA of the CDR3 is TGTGCCAGCAGTTACTCCGGGGGGCGCGGCCCCGCTAGCACAGATACGCAGTATTTT.

This clonotype has a count of ten or more. The chain combines TRBV4-1 with TRBJ2-1, with 9 bases lining up with TRBD2. Germline V gene data show CDR1 as MGHRA and CDR2 as YSYEKL. The CDR3 sequence is 16 residues long. With 4 bases clipped from V and 4 bases from J, the junction kept 8 bases outside the gene matches. CDR3 region: CASSRLAEKKYNEQFF. CDR3 DNA: TGCGCCAGCAGCCGACTAGCGGAGAAAAAATACAATGAGCAGTTCTTC.

This clonotype was observed many times. CDR3 region: CATRQFLTGNTIYF. The CDR3 region has the DNA TGTGCCACCAGACAGTTTCTAACTGGAAACACCATATATTTT. The genes are TRBV11-2 and TRBJ1-3, with D perhaps TRBD1 (5 bases). The ends were cut back, 10 bases at V and 2 bases at J, with 15 bases in the middle. From germline, CDR1 is SGHAT and CDR2 FQNNGV. The length of the CDR3 is 14 residues.

The J gene is TRBJ1-5, the V gene TRBV2; a weak D match, TRBD1 (5 bases). V was shortened by 5 bases and J by 3 bases, with 14 bases between the two germline ends. The CDR3 is 15 residues long. In germline, CDR1 is SNHLY, CDR2 FYNNEI. The CDR3 sequence is CASSRDPQPNQPQHF. DNA for the CDR3: TGTGCCAGCAGTCGGGACCCCCAACCCAATCAGCCCCAGCATTTT.

At least ten counts were recorded for this clonotype. The CDR3 DNA reads as TGTGCCATCAGTGAGTCCGCCCGCGGGGAGCTGTTTTTT. Its protein is CAISESARGELFF. The chain recombines TRBV10-3 with TRBJ2-2, with no clear D. This CDR3 has 13 amino acids. Looked up from germline, CDR1 is ENHRY and CDR2 is SYGVKD. Trimming removed 0 bases at V and 7 bases at J, with 6 bases between.

This clonotype appeared many times. V and J are TRBV7-8 and TRBJ1-5; D perhaps matches TRBD1 (6 bases). The germline V and J ends were trimmed by 6 bases and 0 bases, with 18 bases remaining between them. The germline gives CDR1 SGHVS, CDR2 FQNEAQ. The length of the CDR3 is 17 residues. The CDR3 is CASSPEGPGHSNQPQHF. The CDR3 DNA reads as TGTGCCAGCAGTCCAGAGGGGCCGGGACATAGCAATCAGCCCCAGCATTTT.

This clonotype has at least ten counts. The chain employs TRBV7-6 and TRBJ2-7; no clear D gene. V lost 5 bases and J 2 bases, leaving 7 bases between the germline ends. The CDR3 spans 12 residues. Per germline, CDR1 SGHVS and CDR2 FNYEAQ. CDR3 in DNA: TGTGCCAGCAGCCCCCTGACCTACGAGCAGTACTTC. Residues: CASSPLTYEQYF.

This clonotype was counted ten times or more. CDR3: CASSLVQLGDEQYF. CDR3 coding DNA: TGCGCCAGCAGCTTGGTGCAGCTCGGCGACGAGCAGTACTTC. This sequence joins TRBV5-1 and TRBJ2-7, with D hard to call. In germline, CDR1 is SGHRS, CDR2 YFSETQ. Trimming took 0 bases from V and 5 from J, leaving 12 bases between them. This CDR3 comprises 14 residues.

This clonotype was seen ten or more times. The chain carries TRBV20-1 and TRBJ1-6, with 7 bases fitting TRBD1. Germline CDR1 and CDR2: DFQATT and SNEGSKA (reference sequence). The CDR3 contains 16 residues. V lost 0 bases to trimming and J lost 5 bases; unmatched junction nucleotides: 7. CDR3 sequence: CSARDRWGTDNSPLHF. CDR3 coding DNA: TGCAGTGCTAGAGATCGCTGGGGGACAGATAATTCACCCCTCCACTTT.

This clonotype was seen at least ten times. The chain combines TRBV7-2 with TRBJ2-5; D perhaps matches TRBD1 (5 bases). Deletions cut 2 bases from V and 1 base from J, with 20 bases between. The CDR3 totals 18 residues. Germline CDR1 is SGHTA and CDR2 is FQGNSA. CDR3 nucleotides: TGTGCCAGCAGCTTACTCCCAAACGCAGGGCCAGGCCAAGAGACCCAGTACTTC. Encoded protein: CASSLLPNAGPGQETQYF. The whole variable domain, remainder taken from reference TRBV7-2 and TRBJ2-5, is GAGVSQSPSNKVTEKGKDVELRCDPISGHTALYWYRQSLGQGLEFLIYFQGNSAPDKSGLPSDRFSAERTGGSVSTLTIQRTQQEDSAVYLCASSLLPNAGPGQETQYFGPGTRLLVL.

Many counts were recorded for this clonotype. V usage is TRBV27 and J usage is TRBJ2-5; either TRBD1 or TRBD2 may supply D (5 bases each). The CDR3 loop spans 14 amino acids. Germline lookup yields CDR1 MNHEY and CDR2 SMNVEV (reference sequence). The V end was cut by 1 base, the J end by 5 bases, with 11 bases between. CDR3 amino acids: CASSLYRGSETQYF. Written as DNA, the CDR3 is TGTGCCAGCAGTTTATATCGGGGCTCGGAGACCCAGTACTTC.

This clonotype was recorded at least ten times. As DNA, the CDR3 is TGTGCCAGCAGCGTGTCAGGGGGCTTGGATACGCAGTATTTT. Translating gives CASSVSGGLDTQYF. The chain couples TRBV9 to TRBJ2-3; 8 bases match TRBD1. The J segment lost 6 bases and the V segment lost 2 bases, leaving 5 bases of the junction unmatched. Per the germline V gene, CDR1 is SGDLS and CDR2 is YYNGEE. The CDR3 has 14 residues.